This T cell receptor (beta chain) was identified during a study of memory CD4+ T cells and cytomegalovirus serostatus (dated by TCRdb to between 2018 and 2020). Notes on the research overall: The cohort comprised about 33 healthy Belgian adults, 9 CMV seropositive and about 24 CMV seronegative. To replicate a published TCR-based CMV serostatus classifier, the researchers sequenced the CD4+ memory TCRbeta repertoires of a Belgian cohort whose cytomegalovirus serostatus was known.

The paper as a whole reports these results and caveats: Unlike the original study, which covered naive and memory CD4+ and CD8+ populations, the Belgian study sequenced only CD4+CD45RO+ memory cells. Among the 150 or so previously reported CMV-associated TCRbeta sequences, 60 to 85 showed up in the CD4+ memory repertoires, with each one found in between one and five individuals. The results were interpreted as suggesting that the CMV-associated TCR signature is largely present in the CD4+ memory repertoire. For CMV serostatus prediction, a median bootstrapped AUC of 0.95 was reached with the original framework, and a median bootstrapped AUC of about 0.89 was reached with a US-trained random forest. The original-framework classifier achieved a median bootstrapped AUC of 0.95 with a 95% CI of 0.76-1.00 on the Belgian cohort.

Single viable CD3+CD4+CD8-CD45RO+ cells were sorted as memory CD4+ T cells on a FACSAria II. CMV serostatus was assessed using a Roche Elecsys assay, by which serum IgG against CMV pp150, pp28, p38 and p52 was detected. After thawing, total CD4+ T cells were enriched by positive selection with CD4 magnetic microbeads. The samples came from a different study that was designed specifically to examine the CD4+ T cell memory repertoire. Peripheral blood mononuclear cells were isolated and cryopreserved following standard operating procedures; serum was stored at -80 °C. Staining used CD3-PerCP (BW264/56), CD4-APC (RPA-T4), CD45RO-PE (UCHT1) and CD8-Pacific Orange (3B5) antibodies, with Sytox blue excluding non-viable cells. Comments on this clone: No antigen is known for it. No much larger clonotype is one base removed from it; base qualities were not supplied.

Genomic DNA was extracted from sorted cells with the Quick-DNA Microprep Kit. Amplification of TCRbeta DNA was done with the immunoSEQ hsTCRbeta kit, following the protocol from the manufacturer. An Illumina MiSeq instrument was used to sequence the TCRbeta libraries. The paper's processing steps were these. Removing out-of-frame sequences left roughly 2.4 million distinct TCRbeta sequences, an average of around 70,000 per individual. Each individual was scored using the number of roughly 150 previously reported CMV-associated TCRbeta sequences that the individual carried and the total number of productive distinct TCRbeta sequences. A beta-binomial model was reimplemented in Python, and random forests from scikit-learn, run with default parameters, were trained on data from the US cohort. Classifier performance on the Belgian cohort was summarized as median AUC with percentile confidence intervals calculated over 10,000 bootstrap iterations. The immuneACCESS repertoire file appears here via TCRdb, limited to in-frame rearrangements. These files lack a portion of the clones; in checked studies, under half of the deficit traces to unresolved V genes, and the cause of the others is not known. The V and J calls and the clone size are those of that table, but D and trimming were determined from the DNA. This sample is represented by some 39,000 clones; around 79% of them were singletons. The top ten hold 0.79% of the sample.

Germline trimming amounts to 0 bases on V and 8 bases on J, with 5 as the count of junction bases outside the gene matches. CDR1 and CDR2, per the germline V gene, are MNHEY and SVGAGI. The CDR3 contains 14 residues, cysteine and phenylalanine counted. The CDR3 DNA has 42 bases and is translated from base 1. The sequence derives from an adult in good health and CMV-seronegative. This receptor chain uses TRBV6-5 and TRBJ2-3, with 7 bases in between that match TRBD2. Sequencing used memory CD4+ T cells from blood. CDR3 sequence: CASSYSGEGTTQYF. The nucleotides are TGTGCCAGCAGTTACTCTGGGGAGGGGACTACGCAGTATTTT.